These 20 T cell receptor beta chains share one sample of origin, sequenced in a study of cytomegalovirus exposure and HLA in healthy donors (dated by TCRdb to the late 2010s). The method behind the library was the immunoSEQ multiplex PCR assay. For the multiplex PCR, a mixture combining 60 forward primers for TCR Vbeta segments and 13 reverse primers for TCR Jbeta segments was used. As stored in TCRdb, this immuneACCESS dataset retains in-frame rearrangements with V and J assigned. A fraction of the clones does not appear; measured against another copy, unresolved V genes explain less than half of the discrepancy, and the remainder lacks a known reason. Counted in this sample were under 200,000 clones; 65% to 90% of them appeared once. Jointly, the top ten make up under 2.5% of the sample. Sequencing input: PBMCs. These receptors originate from a woman younger than 30 in good health and CMV-seronegative.

The J gene is TRBJ2-7, the V gene TRBV30; D gene unclear. Germline-derived CDR1 and CDR2 are GTSNPN and SVGIG (reference sequence). The CDR3 totals 12 residues. Trimming took 2 bases from V and 1 from J, leaving 6 bases between them. The CDR3 DNA reads as TGTGCCTGGAGTAGTACTTCCTACGAGCAGTACTTC. Translating gives CAWSSTSYEQYF. The entire variable domain, with the rest obtained from reference TRBV30 and TRBJ2-7, is as follows: SQTIHQWPATLVQPVGSPLSLECTVEGTSNPNLYWYRQAAGRGLQLLFYSVGIGQISSEVPQNLSASRPQDRQFILSSKKLLLSDSGFYLCAWSSTSYEQYFGPGTRLTVT.

The chain combines TRBV5-1 with TRBJ2-1; TRBD2 is a possible D gene (6 bases). Germline CDR1 is SGHRS and CDR2 is YFSETQ. The CDR3 totals 16 residues. V was shortened by 0 bases and J by 3 bases, with 13 bases between the two germline ends. CDR3 amino acids: CASSLGAGPLYNEQFF. CDR3 coding DNA: TGCGCCAGCAGCTTGGGGGCGGGACCGCTCTACAATGAGCAGTTCTTC. The variable domain in full, with the rest retrieved from reference TRBV5-1 and TRBJ2-1, is KAGVTQTPRYLIKTRGQQVTLSCSPISGHRSVSWYQQTPGQGLQFLFEYFSETQRNKGNFPGRFSGRQFSNSRSEMNVSTLELGDSALYLCASSLGAGPLYNEQFFGPGTRLTVL.

The chain recombines TRBV29-1 with TRBJ1-4; D not resolved. Germline V gene sequence: CDR1 SQVTM, CDR2 ANQGSEA. V was clipped by 4 bases and J by 2 bases, with 14 bases between them. The CDR3 is made up of 15 amino acids. In DNA, the CDR3 is TGCAGCGTTGCGGGTCAACTCGGGACTAATGAAAAACTGTTTTTT. Protein sequence: CSVAGQLGTNEKLFF.

The chain has TRBV4-1 and TRBJ1-1, with D possibly TRBD1 on 5 matching bases. V was pared by 1 base and J by 10 bases, with 13 bases between. Germline values: CDR1 MGHRA, CDR2 YSYEKL. This CDR3 region has 13 residues. The chain's CDR3 is CASSQVVGEAAFF. In nucleotides, the CDR3 is TGCGCCAGCAGCCAAGTGGTAGGGGAGGCAGCTTTCTTT.

This chain links TRBV10-2 with TRBJ2-7; 9 bases match TRBD2. CDR3 length equals 14 residues. Per the germline V gene, CDR1 is WSHSY and CDR2 is SAAADI. V shed 6 bases, J shed 5 bases, and the junction held 8 bases outside the gene matches. The CDR3 region has the DNA TGCGCCAGCAGCCTTAGCGGGAGTAGAAACGAGCAGTACTTC. It translates to CASSLSGSRNEQYF.

This clone was seen just once. One end of the junction is discordant with germline, which a read error may explain. The chain is built from TRBV15 and TRBJ2-1, with 8 bases matching TRBD2. The germline gives CDR1 LNHNV, CDR2 YYDKDF (reference sequence). The CDR3 runs to 15 residues. CDR3 in DNA: TGTGCCACCAGTAGAGCGGGAGATCTGTCCAATGAGCAGTTCTTC. Protein product: CATSRAGDLSNEQFF.

This chain links TRBV6-1 with TRBJ2-1; possibly TRBD2 for D (5 bases). This CDR3 spans 15 amino acids. Germline V gives CDR1 MNHNS, CDR2 SASEGT. V was shortened by 1 base and J by 8 bases, with 15 bases between the two germline ends. CDR3 DNA: TGTGCCAGCAGTGAAGGGGCTACCCTAGCCCATGAGCAGTTCTTC. The encoded protein is CASSEGATLAHEQFF.

This chain connects TRBV25-1 to TRBJ1-1; 7 bases agree with TRBD1. CDR1 MGHDK and CDR2 SYGVNS come from the germline V gene. The CDR3 totals 15 residues. The ends lost 1 base at V and 1 base at J; junction bases unmatched: 3. The DNA for the CDR3 is TGTGCCAGCAGTGAATCGAGGACAGGGAACACTGAAGCTTTCTTT. Its protein product is CASSESRTGNTEAFF.

The chain employs TRBV5-1 and TRBJ2-1; TRBD2 matches at 9 bases. With 4 bases clipped from V and 1 base from J, the junction kept 9 bases outside the gene matches. Per germline, CDR1 SGHRS and CDR2 YFSETQ. This CDR3 has 17 amino acids. The CDR3 sequence is CASSVNSGGRSYNEQFF. DNA for the CDR3: TGCGCCAGCAGCGTTAATAGCGGGGGACGGTCCTACAATGAGCAGTTCTTC. The full variable domain, with the rest looked up from reference TRBV5-1 and TRBJ2-1, is KAGVTQTPRYLIKTRGQQVTLSCSPISGHRSVSWYQQTPGQGLQFLFEYFSETQRNKGNFPGRFSGRQFSNSRSEMNVSTLELGDSALYLCASSVNSGGRSYNEQFFGPGTRLTVL.

V usage is TRBV28 and J usage is TRBJ2-1, with 7 nucleotides matching TRBD2. The V gene's germline CDR1 is MDHEN and CDR2 SYDVKM. J gave up 12 bases and V 7 bases, and 12 bases lay outside the gene matches. CDR3 size: 13 residues. CDR3 sequence: CASTPRREWTQFF. The CDR3, as DNA: TGTGCCAGCACCCCTCGGCGGGAGTGGACGCAGTTCTTC. The full variable domain, in which reference TRBV28 and TRBJ2-1 provide the parts outside the CDR3, is DVKVTQSSRYLVKRTGEKVFLECVQDMDHENMFWYRQDPGLGLRLIYFSYDVKMKEKGDIPEGYSVSREKKERFSLILESASTNQTSMYLCASTPRREWTQFFGPGTRLTVL.

The rearrangement joins TRBV9 to TRBJ1-1; TRBD1 is a possible D gene (6 bases). Trimming took 0 bases from V and 5 from J, leaving 20 bases between them. This CDR3 has 17 residues. Germline CDR1 SGDLS, CDR2 YYNGEE. CDR3 region: CASSVGWERGIRTEAFF. The CDR3 coding sequence is TGTGCCAGCAGCGTAGGTTGGGAAAGGGGGATAAGAACTGAAGCTTTCTTT.

This chain links TRBV25-1 with TRBJ2-1; TRBD2 matches 12 bases. The CDR3 extends over 14 amino acids. The J segment lost 8 bases and the V segment lost 2 bases, leaving 1 base of the junction unmatched. Germline CDR1 MGHDK, CDR2 SYGVNS. The DNA for the CDR3 is TGTGCCAGCAGTGAACTAGCGGGGGGGTATGAGCAGTTCTTC. It translates to CASSELAGGYEQFF. The whole variable domain, remainder taken from reference TRBV25-1 and TRBJ2-1, is EADIYQTPRYLVIGTGKKITLECSQTMGHDKMYWYQQDPGMELHLIHYSYGVNSTEKGDLSSESTVSRIRTEHFPLTLESARPSHTSQYLCASSELAGGYEQFFGPGTRLTVL.

The chain links TRBV6-5 to TRBJ2-2, with a weak D call TRBD1 (6 bases). The CDR3 is 16 amino acids. Trimming left V 4 bases short and J 1 base short, with 13 bases between. Per germline, CDR1 MNHEY and CDR2 SVGAGI. This CDR3 is CASSSRGIRNTGELFF. CDR3 in DNA: TGTGCCAGCAGTTCCAGGGGTATTAGGAACACCGGGGAGCTGTTTTTT.

The chain is built from TRBV9 and TRBJ1-5; possible D gene TRBD1, 5 bases. V dropped 4 bases and J dropped 3 bases, with 14 bases sitting between them. Germline-derived CDR1 and CDR2 are SGDLS and YYNGEE. The length of the CDR3 is 15 residues. In DNA form, the CDR3 reads TGTGCCAGCAGCTCCTCGGGCGGGGCCAATCAGCCCCAGCATTTT. Translating it yields CASSSSGGANQPQHF.

The chain carries TRBV27 and TRBJ1-5; no clear D. CDR1 is MNHEY, CDR2 SMNVEV, per germline (reference sequence). The CDR3 has 13 residues. V shed 0 bases and J shed 9 bases, with 9 bases lying between them. CDR3 region: CASSLSVQLPQHF. DNA of the CDR3: TGTGCCAGCAGTTTATCAGTCCAGTTGCCCCAGCATTTT.

The chain links TRBV4-2 to TRBJ2-1; 9 bases match TRBD2. With 0 bases clipped from V and 6 bases from J, the junction kept 6 bases outside the gene matches. From germline, CDR1 is LGHNA and CDR2 YNFKEQ. The length of the CDR3 is 16 residues. CDR3 loop: CASSQDGAGGPNEQFF. DNA for the CDR3: TGTGCCAGCAGCCAAGATGGGGCGGGAGGGCCCAATGAGCAGTTCTTC.

On this clone itself: Germline and junction disagree at one end, which may indicate a read error. The DNA for the CDR3 is TGTTCCAGCAGCTTAATCGGCGGACAGGGGGCTACCTACGAGCAGTACTTC. Its translation: CSSSLIGGQGATYEQYF. The chain joins TRBV7-9 to TRBJ2-7; the match to TRBD1 covers 11 bases. This CDR3 region has 17 residues. Germline CDR1 reads SEHNR; CDR2 reads FQNEAQ (reference sequence).

The J gene is TRBJ2-1, the V gene TRBV4-2, with 7 bases fitting TRBD2. The CDR3 consists of 16 residues. Trimming took 0 bases from V and 4 from J; bases not matched to a gene: 6. Germline V gene sequence: CDR1 LGHNA, CDR2 YNFKEQ. The CDR3 bases are TGTGCCAGCAGCCAAGACCTAGCGGAACCATACAATGAGCAGTTCTTC. Its protein product is CASSQDLAEPYNEQFF.

This clone was detected ten times or more. The chain carries TRBV5-1 and TRBJ2-2; TRBD2 matches at 10 bases. The CDR3 has 18 residues. V lost 2 bases and J lost 2; bases outside the gene matches: 9. CDR1 SGHRS and CDR2 YFSETQ come from the germline V gene. The CDR3 loop is CASSLPAASGRNTGELFF. DNA for the CDR3: TGCGCCAGCAGCTTACCGGCGGCTAGCGGGAGAAACACCGGGGAGCTGTTTTTT.

The chain employs TRBV5-1 and TRBJ1-2; the D is unclear. This CDR3 comprises 12 residues. Germline loops: CDR1 SGHRS, CDR2 YFSETQ. Trimming left V 5 bases short and J 8 bases short, with 13 bases between. CDR3 DNA: TGCGCCAGCAGTTCCCCGGGTAGCGGCTACACCTTC. Translated: CASSSPGSGYTF. Filled out from reference TRBV5-1 and TRBJ1-2, the complete variable domain reads KAGVTQTPRYLIKTRGQQVTLSCSPISGHRSVSWYQQTPGQGLQFLFEYFSETQRNKGNFPGRFSGRQFSNSRSEMNVSTLELGDSALYLCASSSPGSGYTFGSGTRLTVV.